A selection of T cell receptor beta chains follows, all from one sample in a study of blood T cell repertoires in COVID-19. Repertoires were generated with immunoSEQ multiplex PCR, while TCRdb's copy carries only in-frame clones and drops some. The repertoire has some 100,000 clones, 65% to 90% of them found once; the top ten carry about 2.5%. The sequenced sample consisted of PBMCs or T cells enriched from blood (not recorded which). The source is a woman in her forties or fifties who had recovered from COVID-19. Both conserved end residues are part of each CDR3. The order of the fields is J gene, V gene, D gene, CDR3 protein. The D gene is left open where the match is weak.

j_call: TRBJ2-7; v_call: TRBV30; d_call: -; cdr3_aa: CAWRNRDEQYF
j_call: TRBJ2-1; v_call: TRBV19; d_call: -; cdr3_aa: CASGYGNSYNEQFF
j_call: TRBJ2-1; v_call: TRBV11-3; d_call: TRBD1; cdr3_aa: CASSSGQGVGNEQFF
j_call: TRBJ2-7; v_call: TRBV5-5; d_call: -; cdr3_aa: CASSLAFIYEQYF
j_call: TRBJ2-1; v_call: TRBV12-3/TRBV12-4; d_call: -; cdr3_aa: CASSLRGGDEQFF
j_call: TRBJ2-5; v_call: TRBV28; d_call: TRBD2; cdr3_aa: CASSFGGLARETQYF
j_call: TRBJ2-5; v_call: TRBV11-2; d_call: -; cdr3_aa: CASGLRDNQETQYF
j_call: TRBJ1-4; v_call: TRBV6-1; d_call: -; cdr3_aa: CASSEHAGQYEKLFF
j_call: TRBJ1-2; v_call: TRBV7-9; d_call: -; cdr3_aa: CASTPGGLSYGYTF
j_call: TRBJ1-1; v_call: TRBV3-1/TRBV3-2; d_call: -; cdr3_aa: CASSLGGATEAFF
j_call: TRBJ1-6; v_call: TRBV6-5; d_call: -; cdr3_aa: CASSYEGSPLHF
j_call: TRBJ1-2; v_call: TRBV7-9; d_call: TRBD1; cdr3_aa: CASSLAGTGFDYGYTF
j_call: TRBJ2-1; v_call: TRBV27; d_call: -; cdr3_aa: CASSSTVVNEQFF
j_call: TRBJ1-2; v_call: TRBV9; d_call: -; cdr3_aa: CASSVGMAGEGGYTF
j_call: TRBJ1-4; v_call: TRBV28; d_call: -; cdr3_aa: CASIPKWGLKGEKLFF
j_call: TRBJ2-2; v_call: TRBV7-2; d_call: -; cdr3_aa: CASSLWGQTNTGELFF
j_call: TRBJ2-7; v_call: TRBV28; d_call: TRBD1; cdr3_aa: CATGDRRSYEQYF
j_call: TRBJ1-1; v_call: TRBV4-1; d_call: TRBD1; cdr3_aa: CASSAEAGTGYTEAFF
j_call: TRBJ1-3; v_call: TRBV19; d_call: -; cdr3_aa: CASSILTGSGNTIYF
j_call: TRBJ2-3; v_call: TRBV6-5; d_call: -; cdr3_aa: CASMVSGTDTQYF
j_call: TRBJ1-6; v_call: TRBV28; d_call: TRBD1; cdr3_aa: CASSPPGQGNSPLHF
j_call: TRBJ1-1; v_call: TRBV4-1; d_call: TRBD1; cdr3_aa: CASSQARQGSTEAFF
j_call: TRBJ1-1; v_call: TRBV24-1; d_call: TRBD1; cdr3_aa: CATSDSGGPGTEAFF
j_call: TRBJ1-1; v_call: TRBV15; d_call: -; cdr3_aa: CATSRLRTEAFF
j_call: TRBJ1-1; v_call: TRBV12-3/TRBV12-4; d_call: TRBD1; cdr3_aa: CASTPGQGLFF
j_call: TRBJ2-7; v_call: TRBV5-8; d_call: -; cdr3_aa: CASSFTPGGFYEQYF
j_call: TRBJ2-7; v_call: TRBV7-9; d_call: TRBD2; cdr3_aa: CASSFLAGGRSYEQYF
j_call: TRBJ2-7; v_call: TRBV7-2; d_call: TRBD1; cdr3_aa: CATPVRAGTGSYEQYF
j_call: TRBJ1-6; v_call: TRBV28; d_call: -; cdr3_aa: CASSFSPAFRSLHF
j_call: TRBJ1-6; v_call: TRBV9; d_call: -; cdr3_aa: CASSVLPSNSPLHF